This passage covers 2 T cell receptor beta chains from one sample sequenced in a study of CD8+CD57+ T cells in acquired aplastic anemia. According to the study, genomic DNA was the template for TCR beta VDJ and CDR3 profiling. TCRdb called the reads again in MiXCR, with one record for every CDR3 protein. The table includes approximately 130,000 distinct CDR3 sequences, 35% to 50% detected once. Specimen: sorted CD4+, CD8+, or CD8+CD57+ T cells (not recorded which) from PBMCs. The receptor set was obtained from a human donor in good health, serving as a control.

This clonotype was seen repeatedly, ten times or more. The rearrangement uses TRBV7-2 and TRBJ1-1; D remains unclear. Trimming cost V 5 bases and J 3 bases, with 4 bases left between them. The CDR3 extends over 11 amino acids. The germline gives CDR1 SGHTA, CDR2 FQGNSA. The CDR3, as DNA: TGTGCCAGCAGCCCTGACACTGAAGCTTTCTTT. Its translation: CASSPDTEAFF.

This clonotype has a count of ten or more. V gene TRBV20-1 combines with J gene TRBJ2-7, with D unresolved. V was clipped by 3 bases and J by 2 bases, with 11 bases between them. This CDR3 has 13 amino acids. Germline CDR1 is DFQATT and CDR2 is SNEGSKA (reference sequence). CDR3 residues: CSASGVFTYEQYF. CDR3 coding DNA: TGCAGTGCTAGTGGAGTGTTCACCTACGAGCAGTACTTC.